Detailed here is one T cell receptor beta chain. The data originate from a study of shared clonotypes between healthy human individuals. J gave up 5 bases and V 3 bases, and 7 bases lay outside the gene matches. Germline lookup yields CDR1 MNHEY and CDR2 SVGAGI. This CDR3 spans 14 amino acids. Using immunoSEQ multiplex PCR, the repertoire was profiled, and TCRdb retains in-frame clones only, with some absent. The table has fewer than 1.8 million clones, approximately 98.5% seen once; the top ten hold about 0.4%. The sequence derives from a man aged 30 to 39 in good health. The rearrangement uses TRBV6-5 and TRBJ2-7, with 7 nucleotides matching TRBD2. The sample consisted of naive CD4+ T cells sorted from blood. Regarding subset: CD45RA+ positively selected. This CDR3 is CASSYGGSPHEQYF. In DNA form, the CDR3 reads TGTGCCAGCAGTTATGGCGGGAGTCCCCACGAGCAGTACTTC.